The TCR beta chain under discussion was sequenced for a study of OX40 agonist ivuxolimab in advanced cancers. The overall study: The patients received ivuxolimab by intravenous route every 2 weeks at 0.01 to 10 mg/kg. The dose-escalation cohort was roughly 84% male, with a mean age of 60 years, ranging roughly 20 to 80.

Sequenced by immunoSEQ multiplex PCR; TCRdb stores in-frame clones only, minus some. The sample includes approximately 31,000 clones, about four fifths of them seen just once. Trimming took 6 bases from V and 1 from J; bases not matched to a gene: 1. Germline V lookup: CDR1 SNHLY, CDR2 FYNNEI. The CDR3 runs to 13 residues. Autoimmune disease history or systemic immunosuppression disqualified patients. The source was CD4+ or CD8+ T cells sorted from blood, collected in a trial of the OX40 agonist ivuxolimab. The chain uses TRBV2 and TRBJ1-1; 8 positions match TRBD1. The sequence derives from an adult with an advanced solid tumor such as melanoma, head and neck, liver or kidney cancer. In nucleotides, the CDR3 is TGTGCCAGCAGCGGACAGGGGAACACTGAAGCTTTCTTT. Protein: CASSGQGNTEAFF.